This entry features one T cell receptor beta chain sequence. The data derive from a study of blood T cell repertoires in COVID-19. About the study: Donors in the United States, Italy and Spain gave samples during acute or convalescent COVID-19. T cells, B-cell-depleted T cells, or PBMCs supplied cDNA or gDNA.

CDR1 MDHEN and CDR2 SYDVKM come from the germline V gene. V lost 3 bases to trimming and J lost 2 bases, with 18 bases between them. CDR3 length: 17 amino acids. Original data processing: By means of reference gene primer amplification, nucleated cell counts were estimated. Produced via immunoSEQ multiplex PCR; TCRdb's table is partial and in-frame only. Clone size and the V and J calls come from that table; the DNA yielded D and trimming. The data hold about 140,000 clones, with 84% observed a single time. This TCR was recovered from a woman older than 75 in a cohort sampled during active or convalescent COVID-19. The sequencing input was peripheral blood. The chain joins TRBV28 to TRBJ2-3, with D possibly being TRBD1 (6 bases). DNA of the CDR3: TGTGCCAGCAGTTTTCCCTTGATGGGGGCGCACACAGATACGCAGTATTTT. It yields the protein CASSFPLMGAHTDTQYF. The complete variable domain, with remaining parts taken from reference TRBV28 and TRBJ2-3, reads DVKVTQSSRYLVKRTGEKVFLECVQDMDHENMFWYRQDPGLGLRLIYFSYDVKMKEKGDIPEGYSVSREKKERFSLILESASTNQTSMYLCASSFPLMGAHTDTQYFGPGTRLTVL.